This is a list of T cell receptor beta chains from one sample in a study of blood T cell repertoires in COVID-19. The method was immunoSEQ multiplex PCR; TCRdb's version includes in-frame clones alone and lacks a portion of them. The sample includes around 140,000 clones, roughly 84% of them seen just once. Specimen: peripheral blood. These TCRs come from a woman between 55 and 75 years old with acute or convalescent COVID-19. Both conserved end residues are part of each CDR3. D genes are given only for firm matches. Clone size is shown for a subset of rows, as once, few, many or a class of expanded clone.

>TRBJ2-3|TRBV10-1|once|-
TGCGCCAGCAGTGTACGGCGGACAGATACGCAGTATTTT
CASSVRRTDTQYF
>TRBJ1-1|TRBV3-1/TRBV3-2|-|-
TGTGCCAGCAGCCAAAAGACGGGGGTCACTGAAGCTTTCTTT
CASSQKTGVTEAFF
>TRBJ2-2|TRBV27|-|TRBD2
TGTGCCAGCAGTATACTAGCGGGCGTTTCGAACACCGGGGAGCTGTTTTTT
CASSILAGVSNTGELFF
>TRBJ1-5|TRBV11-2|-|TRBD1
TGTGCCAGCAGCTTGGGACTTAGGGGGCGCAATCAGCCCCAGCATTTT
CASSLGLRGRNQPQHF
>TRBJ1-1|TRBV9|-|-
TGTGCCAGCAGCGTAGGGCAGGGCAACCGAGACACTGAAGCTTTCTTT
CASSVGQGNRDTEAFF
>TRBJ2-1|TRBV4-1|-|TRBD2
TGCGCCAGCAGCCAATGGGCGGGAGGCCCCTACAATGAGCAGTTCTTC
CASSQWAGGPYNEQFF
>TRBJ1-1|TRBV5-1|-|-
TGCGCCAGCAAGGTTATCGCGGACACTGAAGCTTTCTTT
CASKVIADTEAFF
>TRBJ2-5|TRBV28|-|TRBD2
TGTGCCAGCAGCAGACTAGCGGGGGAGACCCAGTACTTC
CASSRLAGETQYF
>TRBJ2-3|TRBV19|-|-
TGTGCCAGTAGCATAGCGGGCACAGATACGCAGTATTTT
CASSIAGTDTQYF
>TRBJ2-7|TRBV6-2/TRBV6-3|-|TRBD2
TGTGCCAGCAGTCGACTAGCGGGAGTGGGTGGCGAGCAGTACTTC
CASSRLAGVGGEQYF